The entry that follows covers one TCR beta chain sequence. Trimming pared 0 bases from V and 2 bases from J, leaving 16 bases between. CDR3 length equals 17 residues. The V gene's germline CDR1 is LGHNA and CDR2 YNFKEQ. This record belongs to a study of blood T cell repertoires in COVID-19. This table comes from immunoSEQ multiplex PCR, and its TCRdb copy is limited to in-frame clones, with some not included. The sample lists 55,000 to 80,000 clones; about 83% were seen once. V and J are TRBV4-2 and TRBJ1-1; the D gene is possibly TRBD1 (6 bases). The sample consisted of peripheral blood. This clonotype originated in a man aged 45-60 years with active COVID-19. CDR3 protein: CASSQEGAAGTNTEAFF. The CDR3 nucleotides read TGTGCCAGCAGCCAAGAGGGGGCGGCAGGAACCAACACTGAAGCTTTCTTT.